This T cell receptor (beta chain) comes out of a study of T cell repertoires in cytomegalovirus infection. Per germline, CDR1 LNHDA and CDR2 SQIVND (reference sequence). This CDR3 spans 16 amino acids. The V end was cut by 1 base, the J end by 4 bases, with 16 bases between. As for this clonotype: As yet, its antigen is unknown.

TCRdb reanalysed the reads using MiXCR and keeps one entry per CDR3 protein. The table has approximately 730,000 distinct CDR3 sequences, approximately 32% seen once. The chain has TRBV19 and TRBJ2-5, with D possibly matching TRBD2 (5 bases). The origin of this receptor is a human donor in good health (CMV status not recorded). Some clones in this sample may be carry-over from other donors' samples. The specimen was cultured CD8+ T cells from PBMCs, collected from culture after CMV antigen stimulation. The CDR3, as DNA: TGTGCCAGTAGTATAGGTGAGCGAGGGAACGGAGAGACCCAGTACTTC. It encodes CASSIGERGNGETQYF.